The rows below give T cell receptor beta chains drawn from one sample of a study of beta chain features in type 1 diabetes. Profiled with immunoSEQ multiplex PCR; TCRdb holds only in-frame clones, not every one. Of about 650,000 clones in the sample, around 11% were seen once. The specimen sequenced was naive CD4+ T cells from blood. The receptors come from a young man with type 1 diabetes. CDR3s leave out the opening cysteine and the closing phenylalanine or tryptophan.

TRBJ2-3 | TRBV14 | ASSLRRADTQY
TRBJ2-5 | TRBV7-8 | ASSLGVRGQETQY
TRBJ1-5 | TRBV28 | ASSVPTGNQPQH
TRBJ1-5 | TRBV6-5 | ASSSRGGGNQPQH
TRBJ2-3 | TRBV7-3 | ASSRYLAGSGDTQY
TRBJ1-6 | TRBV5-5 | ASSLRTDYSPLH
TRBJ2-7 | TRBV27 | ASSSRTGSHYEQY
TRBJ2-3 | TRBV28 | ASSRSSGYTDTQY
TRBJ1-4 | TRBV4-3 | ASSRDRGEKLF
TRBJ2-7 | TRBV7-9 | ASSLAGGYEQY
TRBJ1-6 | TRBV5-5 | ASSLRSYNSPLH
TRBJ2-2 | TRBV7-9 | ASLYGGLNTGELF
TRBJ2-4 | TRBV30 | AWSNKRNIQY
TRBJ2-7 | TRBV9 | ASSQTGNEQY
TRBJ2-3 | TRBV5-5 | ASSLSLAGGDTDTQY
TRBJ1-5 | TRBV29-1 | SVEMGGNQPQH
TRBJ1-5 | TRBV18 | ASSPSFDQPQH
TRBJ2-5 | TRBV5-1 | ASSWALYQETQY
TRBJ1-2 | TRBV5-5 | ASSATEEYGYT
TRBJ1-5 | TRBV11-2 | ASSSGQGGWGGNQPQH
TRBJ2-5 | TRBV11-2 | ASSLARQGVKTQY
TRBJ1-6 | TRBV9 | ASSVYVDSPLH
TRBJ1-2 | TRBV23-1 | ARAERVNYGYT
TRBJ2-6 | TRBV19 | ASGWGSEPSGANVLT
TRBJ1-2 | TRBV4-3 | ASSQEGGRNYGYT
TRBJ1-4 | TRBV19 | ASSIGQTNEKLF
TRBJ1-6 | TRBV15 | ATSPTPPSGQAGDSPLH
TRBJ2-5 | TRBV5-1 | ASSITGTSQETQY
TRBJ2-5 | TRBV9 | ASSVSATGGRETQY
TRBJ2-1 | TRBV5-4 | ASSLARNEQF
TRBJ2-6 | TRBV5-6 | ASSTSSGANVLT
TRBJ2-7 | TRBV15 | ATSRDRDRVIYEQY
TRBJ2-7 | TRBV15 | ATSRDPGEQY
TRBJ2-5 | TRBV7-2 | ASSWGGRGQETQY
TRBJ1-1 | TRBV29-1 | SVVNTEAF
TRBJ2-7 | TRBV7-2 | ASSTGVQGVEQY
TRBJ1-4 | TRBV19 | ASSGQQNEKLF
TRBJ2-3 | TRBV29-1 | SVAIAASTDTQY
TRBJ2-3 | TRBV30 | AWKVPSSTDTQY
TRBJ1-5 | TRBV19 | ASSLQGDQPQH
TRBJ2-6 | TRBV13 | ASSPSSGANVLT
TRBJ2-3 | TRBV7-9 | ASSPTGADTQY
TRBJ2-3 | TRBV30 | AWSVGGTDTQY
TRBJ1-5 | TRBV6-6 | ASSYYTGGNQPQH
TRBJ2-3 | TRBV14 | ASSPSTDTQY
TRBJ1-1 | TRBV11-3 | ASSQRGKNTEAF
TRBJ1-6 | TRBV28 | ASSTLGSIDHNSPLH
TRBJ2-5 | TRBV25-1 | ASSEFFYSQETQY
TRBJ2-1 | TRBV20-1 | SARRDNEQF
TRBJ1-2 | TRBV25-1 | ASSPPGQIYGGYT